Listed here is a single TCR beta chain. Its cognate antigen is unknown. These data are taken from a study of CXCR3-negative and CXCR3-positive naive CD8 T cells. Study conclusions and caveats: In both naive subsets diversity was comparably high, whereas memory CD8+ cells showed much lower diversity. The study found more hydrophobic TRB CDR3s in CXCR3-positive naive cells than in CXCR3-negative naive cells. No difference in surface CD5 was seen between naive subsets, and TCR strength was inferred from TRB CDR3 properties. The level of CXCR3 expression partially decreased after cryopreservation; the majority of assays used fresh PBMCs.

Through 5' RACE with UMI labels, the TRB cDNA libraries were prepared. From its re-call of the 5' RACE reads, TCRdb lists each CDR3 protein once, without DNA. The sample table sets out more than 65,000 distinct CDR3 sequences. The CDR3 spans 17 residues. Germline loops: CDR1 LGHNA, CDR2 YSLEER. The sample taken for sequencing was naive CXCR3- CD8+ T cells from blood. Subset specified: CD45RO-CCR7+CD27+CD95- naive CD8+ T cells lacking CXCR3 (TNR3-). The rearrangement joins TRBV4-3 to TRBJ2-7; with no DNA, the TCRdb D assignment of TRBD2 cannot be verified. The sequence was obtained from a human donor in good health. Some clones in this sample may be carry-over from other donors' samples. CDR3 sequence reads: CASSQSTSGGNSYEQYF.